This entry lists 12 T cell receptor beta chains sequenced from one sample in a study of T cell repertoires in cytomegalovirus infection. TCRdb analysed the reads with MiXCR anew, one entry per CDR3 protein. The sample comprises just under 550,000 distinct CDR3 sequences, approximately 26% of which are singletons, and 13% rests with the top ten. Sequenced sample: PBMCs. These receptor sequences come from a human donor in good health (CMV status not recorded). Some clones in this sample may be carry-over from other donors' samples.

This chain joins TRBV7-8 and TRBJ2-1, with a tentative D call TRBD2 (6 bases). Per the germline V gene, CDR1 is SGHVS and CDR2 is FQNEAQ. Trimming left V 5 bases short and J 0 bases short, with 14 bases between. CDR3 size: 16 residues. The CDR3 DNA is TGTGCCAGCAGCCGATACGGGAGTTCCTCCTACAATGAGCAGTTCTTC. It yields the protein CASSRYGSSSYNEQFF.

This chain connects TRBV28 to TRBJ2-7, with D perhaps being TRBD1 or TRBD2 (5 bases each). Germline V lookup: CDR1 MDHEN, CDR2 SYDVKM. The CDR3 length is 16 residues. V was cut by 7 bases and J by 6 bases, with 25 bases left in between. CDR3 DNA: TGTGCCAGCACCCCGGGACCACCCCGCCGTGTAGTCGAGCAGTACTTC. Amino acids: CASTPGPPRRVVEQYF.

V is TRBV19 and J is TRBJ1-1, with D tentatively TRBD1 (6 bases). Trimming left V 6 bases short and J 4 bases short, with 18 bases between. Germline V gene sequence: CDR1 LNHDA, CDR2 SQIVND (reference sequence). The CDR3 contains 15 residues. The CDR3 DNA is TGTGCCAGTAGCGACCAGGGAAACAGGGCCACTGAAGCTTTCTTT. Its translation is CASSDQGNRATEAFF.

J is TRBJ2-5 and V is TRBV5-8, with 10 bases matching TRBD2. Germline V gene data show CDR1 as SGHTS and CDR2 as YDEGEE. V lost 6 bases and J lost 5; bases outside the gene matches: 10. The CDR3 spans 15 residues. CDR3 loop: CASNPSGRAFETQYF. In nucleotides, the CDR3 is TGTGCCAGCAATCCGAGCGGGAGGGCCTTCGAGACCCAGTACTTC.

In this sample, this clonotype turned up many times. Sequence at one end of the junction differs from germline and may be a read error. For the CDR3, the DNA is TGTGCTAGCAGCCCCGGGGGACTAGCTTCCGTCCATGAGCAGTTCTTC. It translates to CASSPGGLASVHEQFF. The rearrangement uses TRBV7-7 and TRBJ2-1, with 9 bases identical to TRBD2. Per the germline V gene, CDR1 is SSHAT and CDR2 is FNYEAQ (reference sequence). The CDR3 runs 16 residues. The full variable domain, in which reference TRBV7-7 and TRBJ2-1 provide the parts outside the CDR3, is GAGVSQSPRYKVTKRGQDVTLRCDPISSHATLYWYQQALGQGPEFLTYFNYEAQPDKSGLPSDRFSAERPEGSISTLTIQRTEQRDSAMYRCASSPGGLASVHEQFFGPGTRLTVL.

The chain couples TRBV10-3 to TRBJ1-2; 10 bases line up with TRBD1. V lost 10 bases, J lost 2 bases, and 7 bases stayed unmatched. The V gene's germline CDR1 is ENHRY and CDR2 SYGVKD. The CDR3 spans 14 residues. CDR3 DNA: TGTGCCACCGGGGGGGACAGGGGAAACTATGGCTACACCTTC. Protein: CATGGDRGNYGYTF.

CDR3 region: CASTTLPRQDRNEKLFF. The CDR3, as DNA: TGTGCCAGTACTACCCTGCCCCGACAGGACCGTAATGAAAAACTGTTTTTT. This chain joins TRBV19 and TRBJ1-4, with TRBD1 as a possible D gene (6 bases). Germline CDR1 and CDR2: LNHDA and SQIVND (reference sequence). Trimming took off 7 bases at V and 4 bases at J, with 22 bases between the two ends. This CDR3 contains 17 residues.

V is TRBV6-2 or TRBV6-3 and J is TRBJ2-7; 11 bases are a match to TRBD2. V trimming: 2 bases; J trimming: 7 bases; junction bases outside the gene matches: 7. From germline, CDR1 is MNHEY and CDR2 SVGEGT. The CDR3 spans 15 residues. In nucleotides, the CDR3 is TGTGCCAGCAGTTACCGACTAGCGGGAAGGGAAGAGCAGTACGTC. This translates into CASSYRLAGREEQYV.

This clonotype showed up many times. The chain has TRBV7-2 and TRBJ1-6, with D uncertain. This CDR3 contains 16 residues. Germline V gene lookup returns CDR1 SGHTA and CDR2 FQGNSA. The V end was cut by 2 bases, the J end by 8 bases, with 16 bases between. The CDR3 here is CASSLNFRGRDSPLHF. CDR3 DNA sequence: TGTGCCAGCAGCTTAAACTTTCGTGGGAGGGATTCACCCCTCCACTTT. The variable domain in full, completed from reference TRBV7-2 and TRBJ1-6, reads GAGVSQSPSNKVTEKGKDVELRCDPISGHTALYWYRQSLGQGLEFLIYFQGNSAPDKSGLPSDRFSAERTGGSVSTLTIQRTQQEDSAVYLCASSLNFRGRDSPLHFGNGTRLTVT.

The table lists this clonotype with a few counts. This rearrangement joins TRBV29-1 to TRBJ2-3; D gene unclear. Germline V CDR1 and CDR2: SQVTM, ANQGSEA. Trimming cost V 4 bases and J 1 base, with 6 bases left between them. The CDR3 consists of 12 residues. The CDR3 reads CSVAQRTDTQYF. As DNA, the CDR3 is TGCAGCGTTGCCCAGCGCACAGATACGCAGTATTTT.

This chain uses TRBV19 with TRBJ1-5; D unclear. CDR3 length: 15 residues. V lost 7 bases to trimming and J lost 2 bases, with 15 bases between them. CDR1 is LNHDA and CDR2 is SQIVND in the germline V gene (reference sequence). CDR3 in amino acids: CASTFQNTGNQPQHF. In nucleotides, the CDR3 is TGTGCCAGTACGTTCCAGAACACCGGCAATCAGCCCCAGCATTTT.

This clonotype turned up a few times. This chain connects TRBV20-1 to TRBJ1-1, with 7 bases that match TRBD1. The CDR3 consists of 15 residues. V lost 3 bases, J lost 5 bases, and 12 bases stayed unmatched. Germline assignment: CDR1 DFQATT and CDR2 SNEGSKA (reference sequence). The CDR3 region is CSARKSTGAGTEAFF. In DNA form, the CDR3 reads TGCAGTGCTAGGAAATCCACAGGGGCGGGGACTGAAGCTTTCTTT.